A selection of T cell receptor beta chains follows, all from one sample in a study of blood T cell repertoires in COVID-19. Profiled with immunoSEQ multiplex PCR; TCRdb holds only in-frame clones, not every one. The repertoire holds 40,000 to 60,000 clones, with around 85% as singletons. Sequencing input: peripheral blood. All receptors derive from a man between 45 and 60 years old with active COVID-19. Both conserved end residues are part of each CDR3. D genes are given only for firm matches. Clone size, where shown, is once, few, many, or a class for clones that have expanded.

v_call,j_call,clone_size,d_call,cdr3_aa,cdr3_nt
TRBV7-8,TRBJ1-1,NA,NA,CASSHAIAGAGMAFF,TGTGCCAGCAGCCACGCCATTGCGGGCGCGGGTATGGCTTTCTTT
TRBV20-1,TRBJ2-1,NA,TRBD2,CSASSASGGGNEQFF,TGCAGTGCTAGTTCGGCTAGCGGGGGGGGGAATGAGCAGTTCTTC
TRBV4-1,TRBJ2-1,few,TRBD2,CASSLDGRNEQFF,TGCGCCAGCAGCCTGGACGGGAGGAATGAGCAGTTCTTC
TRBV24-1,TRBJ2-2,NA,TRBD2,CATSEFPPFGRGNTGELFF,TGTGCCACCAGTGAGTTTCCCCCCTTTGGGAGGGGAAACACCGGGGAGCTGTTTTTT
TRBV6-2/TRBV6-3,TRBJ1-6,NA,TRBD1,CASSLRTGTNSPLHF,TGTGCCAGCAGTTTGAGGACAGGGACAAATTCACCCCTCCACTTT
TRBV6-1,TRBJ2-1,once,TRBD2,CASSEHYKEGTRGKGEQFF,TGTGCCAGCAGTGAACACTATAAGGAGGGGACTAGGGGTAAGGGTGAGCAGTTCTTC
TRBV15,TRBJ1-5,NA,NA,CATSSNRERSQPQHF,TGTGCCACCAGCAGCAACAGGGAACGGAGTCAGCCCCAGCATTTT
TRBV19,TRBJ1-1,NA,TRBD1,CASSIRTGKTFF,TGTGCCAGTAGTATACGGACAGGGAAAACTTTCTTT
TRBV6-5,TRBJ1-5,NA,NA,CASVVGAGNQPQHF,TGTGCCAGCGTGGTGGGTGCGGGCAATCAGCCCCAGCATTTT
TRBV7-9,TRBJ2-3,NA,NA,CATGGTDTQYF,TGTGCCACCGGGGGCACAGATACGCAGTATTTT
TRBV4-1,TRBJ2-7,NA,TRBD1,CASSPHRDRSYEQYF,TGCGCCAGCAGCCCACATCGGGACAGATCCTACGAGCAGTACTTC
TRBV27,TRBJ2-3,NA,NA,CASSLARGKGTDTQYF,TGTGCCAGCAGCCTAGCCCGCGGAAAAGGCACAGATACGCAGTATTTT
TRBV29-1,TRBJ2-3,NA,TRBD1,CSVDRDRGTDTQYF,TGCAGCGTTGACCGGGACAGGGGCACAGATACGCAGTATTTT
TRBV7-6,TRBJ2-3,NA,TRBD2,CASSLRLAGGLSTDTQYF,TGTGCCAGCAGCCTCCGACTAGCGGGGGGGCTAAGCACAGATACGCAGTATTTT
TRBV6-4,TRBJ1-5,NA,NA,CASSDSRSRRFLNQPQHF,TGTGCCAGCAGTGACTCGAGGAGCCGACGGTTCCTTAATCAGCCCCAGCATTTT
TRBV27,TRBJ2-2,NA,NA,CASSIYDRTGELFF,TGTGCCAGCAGTATTTACGACAGGACCGGGGAGCTGTTTTTT
TRBV18,TRBJ2-5,NA,TRBD1,CASSRPAGQGFGTQYF,TGTGCCAGCTCCCGCCCCGCGGGACAGGGTTTTGGGACCCAGTACTTC
TRBV24-1,TRBJ2-1,NA,NA,CATSDPEEQFF,TGTGCCACCAGTGACCCCGAGGAGCAGTTCTTC
TRBV6-6,TRBJ1-2,NA,TRBD1,CASRTGGNYGYTF,TGTGCCAGCAGGACAGGGGGTAACTATGGCTACACCTTC
TRBV6-2/TRBV6-3,TRBJ1-4,NA,NA,CASSYVNEKLFF,TGTGCCAGCAGTTACGTAAATGAAAAACTGTTTTTT
TRBV6-6,TRBJ1-2,NA,TRBD1,CASSRPGQGEMSYGYTF,TGTGCCAGCAGTCGTCCGGGACAGGGGGAAATGTCTTATGGCTACACCTTC
TRBV20-1,TRBJ1-2,NA,TRBD1,CSARDRGNRGYTF,TGCAGTGCTCGTGACAGGGGAAATAGAGGCTACACCTTC
TRBV5-6,TRBJ1-3,NA,NA,CASSSTDRRGNTIYF,TGTGCCAGCAGCTCAACCGACAGACGTGGAAACACCATATATTTT
TRBV7-9,TRBJ1-2,once,NA,CASSPPGNNYGYTF,TGTGCCAGCAGCCCGCCGGGAAACAACTATGGCTACACCTTC
TRBV18,TRBJ2-7,NA,TRBD2,CASSPVLAGGRTSYEQYF,TGTGCCAGCTCACCGGTTCTAGCGGGGGGCCGAACCTCCTACGAGCAGTACTTC
TRBV7-9,TRBJ2-2,NA,NA,CASSTGLGELFF,TGTGCCAGCAGCACGGGACTCGGGGAGCTGTTTTTT
TRBV6-6,TRBJ2-1,NA,TRBD2,CASSYFGTSGGGEQFF,TGTGCCAGCAGTTACTTTGGGACTAGCGGGGGTGGTGAGCAGTTCTTC
TRBV12-3/TRBV12-4,TRBJ1-1,NA,NA,CASSPYTGTEAFF,TGTGCCAGCAGTCCATATACAGGGACTGAAGCTTTCTTT
TRBV29-1,TRBJ2-2,NA,NA,CSGEGGNTGELFF,TGCAGCGGGGAGGGGGGTAACACCGGGGAGCTGTTTTTT
TRBV24-1,TRBJ2-5,few,TRBD2,CATSDRGGPQETQYF,TGTGCCACCAGTGATAGGGGAGGGCCTCAAGAGACCCAGTACTTC
TRBV19,TRBJ1-1,NA,TRBD1,CASSANQGGTEAFF,TGTGCCAGTAGTGCTAATCAGGGGGGCACTGAAGCTTTCTTT
TRBV29-1,TRBJ1-2,NA,NA,CSAPGPNGYTF,TGCAGCGCCCCTGGCCCCAACGGCTACACCTTC
TRBV7-2,TRBJ2-7,NA,TRBD1,CASSLGQGIGQYF,TGTGCCAGCAGCCTTGGACAGGGGATAGGGCAGTACTTC
TRBV3-1/TRBV3-2,TRBJ2-3,NA,TRBD2,CASSQEIETSGGDTDTQYF,TGTGCCAGCAGCCAAGAAATTGAGACTAGCGGGGGGGACACAGATACGCAGTATTTT
TRBV9,TRBJ1-6,once,TRBD1,CASSGAGGAWNSPLHF,TGTGCCAGCAGCGGGGCAGGGGGCGCGTGGAATTCACCCCTCCACTTT
TRBV7-9,TRBJ2-1,few,NA,CASTDTSSYNEQFF,TGTGCCAGCACCGATACGAGTTCCTACAATGAGCAGTTCTTC